This TCR beta chain is drawn from a study of blood T cell repertoires in COVID-19. The data were produced by immunoSEQ multiplex PCR, yet TCRdb's version contains in-frame clones alone and is incomplete. Of 200,000 to 300,000 clones listed, around 89% are singletons. This clone was detected a few times. V dropped 1 base and J dropped 0 bases, with 7 bases sitting between them. The length of the CDR3 is 15 residues. From germline, CDR1 is SEHNR and CDR2 FQNEAQ (reference sequence). The V gene is TRBV7-9, the J gene TRBJ1-3, with D hard to call. What was sequenced was PBMCs or T cells enriched from blood (not recorded which). The TCR originated in a woman aged 30 to 39 who had recovered from COVID-19. The chain's CDR3 is CASSLGGSSGNTIYF. In DNA form, the CDR3 reads TGTGCCAGCAGCTTAGGAGGGAGCTCTGGAAACACCATATATTTT.